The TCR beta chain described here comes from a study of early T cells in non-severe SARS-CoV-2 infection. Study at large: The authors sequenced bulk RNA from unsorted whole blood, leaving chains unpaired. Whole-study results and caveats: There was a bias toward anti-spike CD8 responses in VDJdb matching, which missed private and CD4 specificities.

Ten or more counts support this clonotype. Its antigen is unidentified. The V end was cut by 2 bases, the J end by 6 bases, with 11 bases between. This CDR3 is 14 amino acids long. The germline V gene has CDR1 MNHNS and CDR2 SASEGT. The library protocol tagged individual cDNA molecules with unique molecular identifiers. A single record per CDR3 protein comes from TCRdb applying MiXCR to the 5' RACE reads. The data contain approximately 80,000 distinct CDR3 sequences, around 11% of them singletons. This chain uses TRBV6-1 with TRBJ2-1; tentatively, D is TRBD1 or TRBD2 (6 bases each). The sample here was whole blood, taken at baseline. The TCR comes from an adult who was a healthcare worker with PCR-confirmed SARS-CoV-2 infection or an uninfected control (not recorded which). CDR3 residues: CASSELEGGNEQFF. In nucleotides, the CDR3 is TGTGCCAGCAGTGAATTGGAGGGGGGCAATGAGCAGTTCTTC.